The 27 T cell receptor beta chains presented below share a single source sample, sequenced in a study of CD8 T cells in ankylosing spondylitis (dated by TCRdb to 2016 to 2017). Libraries were built with 5' RACE. Sequencing used an Illumina HiSeq 2500. TCRdb reworked the public reads: Q25 trimming with fastp, MiXCR clone assembly, productive beta chains retained. CDR3 protein duplicates are merged, each entry listing the most common genes and DNA. In this sample the table shows around 300,000 distinct CDR3 sequences, less than 25% of which occur a single time. The top ten constitute roughly 3.4% of the sample. Sequenced sample: blood, either unsorted or a sorted T cell fraction (not recorded which). These receptors were taken from a female donor with ankylosing spondylitis or in good health (not recorded which).

This clonotype was picked up a small number of times. The chain is built from TRBV20-1 and TRBJ2-7; 8 positions match TRBD2. From germline, CDR1 is DFQATT and CDR2 SNEGSKA (reference sequence). Losses at the gene ends were 4 bases for V and 5 bases for J; bases not matched to a gene: 13. This CDR3 comprises 15 residues. CDR3 in DNA: TGCAGTGCTATCCTCCCCCGACTAGCGTCCCACGAGCAGTACTTC. This encodes CSAILPRLASHEQYF.

The genes are TRBV15 and TRBJ2-1; 7 nucleotides agree with TRBD2. Germline CDR1 is LNHNV and CDR2 is YYDKDF (reference sequence). CDR3 length: 15 residues. The ends lost 2 bases at V and 4 bases at J; junction bases unmatched: 5. The CDR3: CATSRRASGYNEQFF. Here the CDR3 DNA reads TGTGCCACCAGCAGAAGGGCTAGCGGTTACAATGAGCAGTTCTTC. Combining the CDR3 with reference TRBV15 and TRBJ2-1 gives the whole variable domain DAMVIQNPRYQVTQFGKPVTLSCSQTLNHNVMYWYQQKSSQAPKLLFHYYDKDFNNEADTPDNFQSRRPNTSFCFLDIRSPGLGDTAMYLCATSRRASGYNEQFFGPGTRLTVL.

The sample holds a few counts of this clonotype. The CDR3 DNA is TGTGCCAGCAGTTTTGGCGGGATGGGGAAAGTTGAGCAGTTCTTC. Translating it yields CASSFGGMGKVEQFF. The V and J genes are TRBV12-3 or TRBV12-4 and TRBJ2-1, with a tentative D call TRBD2 (6 bases). V was trimmed by 3 bases and J by 9 bases, leaving 18 bases between them. The length of the CDR3 is 15 residues.

This clonotype showed up just a few times. This chain connects TRBV29-1 to TRBJ2-5; perhaps TRBD1 as D (5 bases). This CDR3 spans 11 amino acids. CDR1 and CDR2 from the germline V gene are SQVTM and ANQGSEA. Trimming removed 4 bases from V and 3 bases from J, with 6 bases in between. The CDR3 region is CSVVGEETQYF. The CDR3 DNA reads as TGCAGCGTTGTAGGGGAAGAGACCCAGTACTTC.

This clonotype occurred many times. This chain joins TRBV29-1 and TRBJ2-1; D gene uncertain. The V end lost 0 bases, the J end lost 2 bases, and 14 bases lay between the germline ends. Germline values: CDR1 SQVTM, CDR2 ANQGSEA. This CDR3 comprises 16 residues. CDR3 sequence reads: CSVEEIAERPYNEQFF. DNA for the CDR3: TGCAGCGTTGAAGAAATCGCGGAGAGACCCTACAATGAGCAGTTCTTC.

This clonotype showed up many times. The chain couples TRBV3-1 to TRBJ2-1; no firm D call. The CDR3 runs 16 residues. V lost 0 bases and J lost 0, with 9 bases in between. Germline V gene sequence: CDR1 LGHDT, CDR2 YNNKEL (reference sequence). CDR3 residues: CASSQDLVSSYNEQFF. Here the CDR3 DNA reads TGTGCCAGCAGCCAAGATTTGGTTTCCTCCTACAATGAGCAGTTCTTC.

The chain uses TRBV7-2 and TRBJ2-3, with a tentative D call TRBD2 (5 bases). CDR3 size: 13 residues. V lost 5 bases and J 5 bases, leaving 11 bases between the germline ends. Germline values: CDR1 SGHTA, CDR2 FQGNSA. The CDR3 bases are TGTGCCAGCAGCCCGACACGGGGAGATACGCAGTATTTT. Its protein product is CASSPTRGDTQYF.

This clonotype was recorded a few times. The CDR3: CASSDPPPKETQYF. The CDR3, as DNA: TGTGCCAGCAGCGACCCTCCCCCCAAAGAGACCCAGTACTTC. The gene calls are TRBV5-4 and TRBJ2-5; D is undetermined. Germline V lookup: CDR1 SGHNT, CDR2 YYREEE (reference sequence). V was shortened by 4 bases and J by 3 bases, with 13 bases between the two germline ends. The CDR3 is made up of 14 amino acids. Full variable domain (outside the CDR3, taken from reference TRBV5-4 and TRBJ2-5): ETGVTQSPTHLIKTRGQQVTLRCSSQSGHNTVSWYQQALGQGPQFIFQYYREEENGRGNFPPRFSGLQFPNYSSELNVNALELDDSALYLCASSDPPPKETQYFGPGTRLLVL.

The chain couples TRBV20-1 to TRBJ2-7; tentatively, D is TRBD1 (5 bases). The CDR3 runs to 11 residues. Per germline, CDR1 DFQATT and CDR2 SNEGSKA (reference sequence). V lost 6 bases and J lost 1, with 7 bases in between. CDR3 sequence (DNA): TGCAGTGCCCAGGGTTCCTACGAGCAGTACTTC. Its translation is CSAQGSYEQYF.

This sequence joins TRBV12-3 or TRBV12-4 and TRBJ2-1; 10 bases align to TRBD2. CDR3 length: 14 amino acids. V dropped 8 bases and J dropped 7; count of bases not matched to a gene: 8. The CDR3 here is CASLLAGVGNEQFF. The CDR3 region has the DNA TGTGCCAGCCTCCTAGCGGGAGTTGGGAATGAGCAGTTCTTC.

The chain has TRBV3-1 and TRBJ2-7; no clear D. The V and J ends lost 3 bases and 7 bases respectively, with 7 bases between them. The germline gives CDR1 LGHDT, CDR2 YNNKEL (reference sequence). The CDR3 runs 11 residues. The CDR3 region has the DNA TGTGCCAGCAGCCACCTAGGAGAGCAGTACTTC. Its translation: CASSHLGEQYF.

This clonotype was observed a handful of times. This chain links TRBV12-3 or TRBV12-4 with TRBJ1-5; D perhaps matches TRBD1 (6 bases). The V end was cut by 1 base, the J end by 0 bases, with 13 bases between. The CDR3 spans 17 residues. The CDR3: CASSLVQGSGSNQPQHF. DNA for the CDR3: TGTGCCAGCAGTTTAGTCCAGGGGAGCGGTAGCAATCAGCCCCAGCATTTT.

The sample holds a few counts of this clonotype. This chain joins TRBV7-2 and TRBJ2-3; TRBD2 matches at 8 bases. Germline CDR1 reads SGHTA; CDR2 reads FQGNSA. The CDR3 is made up of 15 amino acids. V shed 1 base, J shed 8 bases, and the junction held 8 bases outside the gene matches. The CDR3 sequence is CASSLGGRKPGTQYF. The CDR3 region has the DNA TGTGCCAGCAGCTTAGGCGGGAGGAAGCCCGGTACGCAGTATTTT.

This clonotype was seen many times. The chain employs TRBV20-1 and TRBJ2-5; 11 bases align to TRBD2. V dropped 5 bases and J dropped 5; count of bases not matched to a gene: 1. Germline CDR1 DFQATT, CDR2 SNEGSKA (reference sequence). The CDR3 is made up of 12 amino acids. The CDR3 loop reads CSARTSGETQYF. The CDR3 coding sequence is TGCAGTGCTCGGACTAGCGGGGAGACCCAGTACTTC.

This clonotype came up many times. The chain combines TRBV20-1 with TRBJ2-5, with 12 bases identical to TRBD2. The germline V gene has CDR1 DFQATT and CDR2 SNEGSKA (reference sequence). Germline trimming cut 6 bases from V and 6 bases from J; bases unmatched to any gene: 5. The CDR3 has 13 amino acids. CDR3 DNA sequence: TGCAGTGCCGAGACTAGCGGGAGTAAGACCCAGTACTTC. Protein: CSAETSGSKTQYF.

The sample holds a few counts of this clonotype. The CDR3 nucleotides are TGCAGTGCCCGACAGGACCATGAAGCTTTCTTT. It encodes CSARQDHEAFF. This chain joins TRBV20-1 and TRBJ1-1, with a tentative D call TRBD1 (6 bases). The CDR3 covers 11 residues. CDR1 is DFQATT, CDR2 SNEGSKA, per germline (reference sequence). Trimming took off 6 bases at V and 7 bases at J, with 12 bases between the two ends.

This clonotype turned up a few times. The V call is TRBV4-3, the J call TRBJ2-7, with 7 bases identical to TRBD2. The CDR3 sequence is 20 residues long. Germline V gene sequence: CDR1 LGHNA, CDR2 YSLEER. V trimming: 1 base; J trimming: 2 bases; junction bases outside the gene matches: 20. DNA for the CDR3: TGCGCCAGCAGCCAAGCCTTTACCTTAGGGACTATCCGATTTACCTACGAGCAGTACTTC. Translation: CASSQAFTLGTIRFTYEQYF.

The chain couples TRBV15 to TRBJ2-1; D is undetermined. The CDR3 is 11 residues long. V lost 6 bases and J lost 8, with 8 bases in between. Germline lookup yields CDR1 LNHNV and CDR2 YYDKDF (reference sequence). The CDR3 bases are TGTGCCACCAGGCGACTGGATGAGCAGTTCTTC. Translation gives CATRRLDEQFF.

The rearrangement uses TRBV6-1 and TRBJ2-2, with D perhaps TRBD1 or TRBD2 (6 bases each). The CDR3 is 15 residues long. The germline V gene encodes CDR1 MNHNS and CDR2 SASEGT. The V gene lost 8 bases and the J gene lost 0 bases, with 13 bases spanning the gap. CDR3 bases: TGTGCCAGCGGGGGGCTGGCCGCGAACACCGGGGAGCTGTTTTTT. Translating gives CASGGLAANTGELFF.

This clonotype was observed a few times. The chain uses TRBV6-6 and TRBJ1-2, with D uncertain. With 8 bases removed from V and 4 bases from J, the gap between germline ends came to 14 bases. The germline V gene has CDR1 MNHNY and CDR2 SVGAGI (reference sequence). The CDR3 is made up of 13 amino acids. The CDR3, as DNA: TGTGCCAGCTCGACGGGTTCGGTCTATGGCTACACCTTC. Its translation: CASSTGSVYGYTF.

In its sample, this clonotype was seen a few times. The chain links TRBV7-2 to TRBJ2-1; D perhaps matches TRBD2 (5 bases). This CDR3 is 14 amino acids long. The germline V gene encodes CDR1 SGHTA and CDR2 FQGNSA. Trimming removed 5 bases from V and 6 bases from J, with 14 bases in between. The CDR3 nucleotides are TGTGCCAGCAGCAAACCTCTAGGGAGCAATGAGCAGTTCTTC. This gives the protein CASSKPLGSNEQFF.

The genes are TRBV5-1 and TRBJ2-1, with 9 bases lining up with TRBD1. The CDR3 totals 15 residues. Germline V gives CDR1 SGHRS, CDR2 YFSETQ. V trimming: 4 bases; J trimming: 6 bases; junction bases outside the gene matches: 8. DNA for the CDR3: TGCGCCAGCAGCCACAGGGGGCAGTCGGGCAATGAGCAGTTCTTC. It encodes CASSHRGQSGNEQFF.

This rearrangement joins TRBV20-1 to TRBJ1-2; D is possibly TRBD1 (6 bases). V shed 0 bases and J shed 6 bases, with 20 bases lying between them. CDR3 length equals 16 residues. The germline CDR1 and CDR2 sequences are DFQATT and SNEGSKA (reference sequence). This CDR3 reads CSARDQFEWTANGYTF. CDR3 nucleotides: TGCAGTGCTAGAGATCAGTTTGAGTGGACAGCGAATGGCTACACCTTC.

The rearrangement joins TRBV20-1 to TRBJ2-5; 7 nucleotides line up with TRBD1. The V segment lost 4 bases and the J segment 4 bases; nucleotides outside the gene matches: 9. The germline CDR1 and CDR2 sequences are DFQATT and SNEGSKA (reference sequence). The CDR3 contains 14 residues. CDR3 sequence: CSANNPQGRETQYF. CDR3 in DNA: TGCAGTGCTAACAACCCACAGGGGCGAGAGACCCAGTACTTC.

The chain carries TRBV2 and TRBJ1-4, with D perhaps TRBD1 (5 bases). Trimming took 7 bases from V and 4 from J, leaving 7 bases between them. From germline, CDR1 is SNHLY and CDR2 FYNNEI. There are 12 residues in the CDR3. DNA for the CDR3: TGTGCCAGCAAGGGGAATAATGAAAAACTGTTTTTT. Translated, it gives CASKGNNEKLFF.

The rearrangement joins TRBV7-2 to TRBJ2-5; D might be TRBD1 (6 bases). The CDR3 has 15 residues. V was trimmed by 1 base and J by 5 bases, leaving 14 bases between them. CDR1 and CDR2 (germline): SGHTA, FQGNSA. CDR3 amino acids: CASSLGGREGETQYF. CDR3 nucleotide sequence: TGTGCCAGCAGCTTAGGGGGGCGCGAAGGGGAGACCCAGTACTTC.

This clonotype has a single count. This rearrangement joins TRBV3-1 to TRBJ2-2; D is uncertain. V was cut by 2 bases and J by 4 bases, with 11 bases left in between. Germline V gene data show CDR1 as LGHDT and CDR2 as YNNKEL (reference sequence). The CDR3 loop spans 15 amino acids. CDR3 nucleotides: TGTGCCAGCAGCCAACGGGTGGCGGTCACCGGGGAGCTGTTTTTT. Translated, it gives CASSQRVAVTGELFF.